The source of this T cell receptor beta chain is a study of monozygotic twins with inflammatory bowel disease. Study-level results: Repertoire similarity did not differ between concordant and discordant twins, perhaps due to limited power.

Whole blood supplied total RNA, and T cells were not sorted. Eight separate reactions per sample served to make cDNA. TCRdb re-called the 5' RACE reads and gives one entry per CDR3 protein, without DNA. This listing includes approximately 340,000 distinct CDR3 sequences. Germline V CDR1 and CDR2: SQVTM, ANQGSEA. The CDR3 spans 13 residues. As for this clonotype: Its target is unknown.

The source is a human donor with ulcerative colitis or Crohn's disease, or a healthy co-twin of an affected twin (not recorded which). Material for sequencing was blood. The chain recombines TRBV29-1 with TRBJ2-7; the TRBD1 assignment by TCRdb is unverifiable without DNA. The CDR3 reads CSVEGDAYYEQYF.